The clone carrying this T cell receptor beta chain was counted at least ten times. Its target is not known. This specimen comes from a study of T cells after yellow fever vaccination. Study as a whole: Fractions containing few cells were prepared with SMART-Seq v4 Ultra Low Input.

Study results and limitations: At 95% to 96% for CD4 and almost 90% for CD8, most primary-vaccination clones showed up again after the booster. Clonotypes found in both CD4 and CD8 compartments made up a small share.

Trimming left V 4 bases short and J 11 bases short, with 14 bases between. Germline V gives CDR1 SGHTA, CDR2 FQGNSA. The CDR3 length is 13 residues. Via MiXCR, TCRdb re-called the 5' RACE reads, giving one row per CDR3 protein. The data contain a few hundred thousand distinct CDR3 sequences, approximately 8% of them singletons. Sequenced here: PBMCs, sampled roughly seven weeks after the first yellow fever vaccination. The clonotype comes from a man aged 18 to 29 who received the YFV17D yellow fever vaccine. The V gene is TRBV7-2, the J gene TRBJ2-2; tentative D call: TRBD2 (6 bases). CDR3 in amino acids: CASSSGTGRELFF. The DNA of the CDR3 is TGTGCCAGCAGCTCTGGGACTGGCCGCGAGCTGTTTTTT.